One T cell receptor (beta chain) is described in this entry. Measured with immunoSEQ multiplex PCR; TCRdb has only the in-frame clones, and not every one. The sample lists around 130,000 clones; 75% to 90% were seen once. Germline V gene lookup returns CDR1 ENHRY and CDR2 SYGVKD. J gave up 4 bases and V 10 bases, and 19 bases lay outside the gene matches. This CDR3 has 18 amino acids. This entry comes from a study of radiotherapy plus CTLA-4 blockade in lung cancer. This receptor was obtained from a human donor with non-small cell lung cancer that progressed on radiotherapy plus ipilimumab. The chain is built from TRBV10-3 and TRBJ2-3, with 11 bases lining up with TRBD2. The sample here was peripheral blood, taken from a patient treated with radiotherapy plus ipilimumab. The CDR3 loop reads CATEPGLAGRLAPDTQYF. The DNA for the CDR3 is TGTGCCACCGAACCCGGACTAGCGGGCAGGCTCGCTCCAGATACGCAGTATTTT.